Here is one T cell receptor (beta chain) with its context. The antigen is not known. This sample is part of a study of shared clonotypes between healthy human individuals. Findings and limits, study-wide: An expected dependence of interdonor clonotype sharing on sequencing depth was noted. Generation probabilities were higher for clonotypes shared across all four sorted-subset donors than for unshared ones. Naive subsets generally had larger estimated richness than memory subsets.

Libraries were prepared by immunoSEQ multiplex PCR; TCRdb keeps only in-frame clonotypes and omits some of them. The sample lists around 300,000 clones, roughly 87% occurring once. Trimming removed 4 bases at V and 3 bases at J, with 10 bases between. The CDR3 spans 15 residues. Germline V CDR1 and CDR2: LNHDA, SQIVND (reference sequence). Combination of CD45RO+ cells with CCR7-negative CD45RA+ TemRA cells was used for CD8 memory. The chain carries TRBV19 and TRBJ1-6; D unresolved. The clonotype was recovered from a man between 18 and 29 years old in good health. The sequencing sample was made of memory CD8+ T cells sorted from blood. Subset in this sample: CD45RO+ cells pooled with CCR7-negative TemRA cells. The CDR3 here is CASSKSRDYNSPLHF. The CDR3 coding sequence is TGTGCCAGTAGTAAATCGCGTGACTATAATTCACCCCTCCACTTT.